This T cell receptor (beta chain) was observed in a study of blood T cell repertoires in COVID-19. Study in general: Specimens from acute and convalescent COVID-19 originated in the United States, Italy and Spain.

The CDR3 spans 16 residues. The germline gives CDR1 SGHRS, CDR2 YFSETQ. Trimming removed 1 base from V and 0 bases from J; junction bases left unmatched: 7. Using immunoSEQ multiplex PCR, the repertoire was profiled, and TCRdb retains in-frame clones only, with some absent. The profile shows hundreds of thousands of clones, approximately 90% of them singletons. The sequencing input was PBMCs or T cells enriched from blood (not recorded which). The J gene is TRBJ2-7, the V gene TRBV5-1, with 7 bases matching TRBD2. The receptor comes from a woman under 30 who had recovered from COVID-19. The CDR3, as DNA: TGCGCCAGCAGCTTGCAGTGGGGGGACTACTCCTACGAGCAGTACTTC. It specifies CASSLQWGDYSYEQYF.